This T cell receptor beta chain was recorded in a study of cytomegalovirus exposure and HLA in healthy donors. PCR employed 60 Vbeta and 13 Jbeta primers. TCRdb's table, derived via immunoSEQ multiplex PCR, lists solely in-frame clones and lacks some. The profile shows 130,000 or so clones, over 65% of them singletons. The germline V gene has CDR1 SGHNT and CDR2 YENEEA. Trimming left V 0 bases short and J 5 bases short, with 20 bases between. This CDR3 has 17 amino acids. The chain combines TRBV11-3 with TRBJ2-7; TRBD1 might be the D (5 bases). This receptor was identified in a female donor in good health and CMV-seropositive. Sequenced sample: PBMCs. The CDR3 coding sequence is TGTGCCAGCAGCTTAGATTGGGTGGTCAGGGATAGCCACGAGCAGTACTTC. The encoded protein is CASSLDWVVRDSHEQYF.